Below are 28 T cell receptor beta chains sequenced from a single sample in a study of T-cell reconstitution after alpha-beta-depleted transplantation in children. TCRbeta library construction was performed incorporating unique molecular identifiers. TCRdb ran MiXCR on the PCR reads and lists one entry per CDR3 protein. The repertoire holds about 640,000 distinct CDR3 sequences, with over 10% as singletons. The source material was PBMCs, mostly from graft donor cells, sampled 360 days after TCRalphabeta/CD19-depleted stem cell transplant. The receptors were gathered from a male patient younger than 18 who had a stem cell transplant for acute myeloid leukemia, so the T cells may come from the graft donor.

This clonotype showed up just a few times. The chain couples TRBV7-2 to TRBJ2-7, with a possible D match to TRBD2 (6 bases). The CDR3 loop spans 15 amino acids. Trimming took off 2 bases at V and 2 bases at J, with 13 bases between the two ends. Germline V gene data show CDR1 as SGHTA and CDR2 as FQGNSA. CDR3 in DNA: TGTGCCAGCAGCTTACGCGGAGGAGGGACCTACGAGCAGTACTTC. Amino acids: CASSLRGGGTYEQYF. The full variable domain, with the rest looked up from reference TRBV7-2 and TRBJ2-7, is GAGVSQSPSNKVTEKGKDVELRCDPISGHTALYWYRQSLGQGLEFLIYFQGNSAPDKSGLPSDRFSAERTGGSVSTLTIQRTQQEDSAVYLCASSLRGGGTYEQYFGPGTRLTVT.

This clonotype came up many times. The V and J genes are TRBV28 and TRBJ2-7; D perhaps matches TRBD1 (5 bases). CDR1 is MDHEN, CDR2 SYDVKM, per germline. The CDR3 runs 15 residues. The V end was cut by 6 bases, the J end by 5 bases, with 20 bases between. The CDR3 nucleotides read TGTGCCAGCAGCTACGGCGTAGCAGGGCCCCACGAGCAGTACTTC. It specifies CASSYGVAGPHEQYF.

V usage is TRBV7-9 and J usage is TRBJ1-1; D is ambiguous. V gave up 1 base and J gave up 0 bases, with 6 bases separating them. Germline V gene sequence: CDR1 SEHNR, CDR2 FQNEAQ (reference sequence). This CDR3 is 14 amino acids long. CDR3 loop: CASSLGAMNTEAFF. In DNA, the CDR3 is TGTGCCAGCAGCTTAGGGGCGATGAACACTGAAGCTTTCTTT.

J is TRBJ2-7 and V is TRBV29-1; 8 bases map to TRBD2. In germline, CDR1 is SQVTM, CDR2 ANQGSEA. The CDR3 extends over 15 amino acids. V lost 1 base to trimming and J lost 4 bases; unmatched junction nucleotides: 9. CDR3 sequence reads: CSVEASTGGDYEQYF. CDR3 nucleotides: TGCAGCGTTGAAGCCTCTACGGGAGGGGATTACGAGCAGTACTTC.

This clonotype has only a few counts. This CDR3 is CASSPPPGQGKNIQYF. DNA of the CDR3: TGTGCCAGCTCACCACCGCCGGGACAGGGTAAAAACATTCAGTACTTC. The rearrangement joins TRBV18 to TRBJ2-4; 9 bases are a match to TRBD1. Germline loops: CDR1 KGHSH, CDR2 LQKENI. Trimming at V came to 0 bases and at J to 4 bases, leaving 4 bases not matched to a gene. This CDR3 contains 16 residues. Based on the CDR3 plus reference TRBV18 and TRBJ2-4, the full variable domain is NAGVMQNPRHLVRRRGQEARLRCSPMKGHSHVYWYRQLPEEGLKFMVYLQKENIIDESGMPKERFSAEFPKEGPSILRIQQVVRGDSAAYFCASSPPPGQGKNIQYFGAGTRLSVL.

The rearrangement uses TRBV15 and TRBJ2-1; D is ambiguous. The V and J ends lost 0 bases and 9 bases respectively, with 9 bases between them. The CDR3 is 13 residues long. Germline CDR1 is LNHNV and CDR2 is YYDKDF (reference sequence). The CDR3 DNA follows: TGTGCCACCAGCAGAGATTGGGCCGGTGAGCAGTTCTTC. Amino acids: CATSRDWAGEQFF.

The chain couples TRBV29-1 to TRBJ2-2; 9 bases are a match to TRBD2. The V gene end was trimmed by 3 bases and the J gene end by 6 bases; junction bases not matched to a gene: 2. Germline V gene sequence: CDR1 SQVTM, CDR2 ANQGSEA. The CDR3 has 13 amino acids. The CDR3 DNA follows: TGCAGCGTTGAGATAGCGGGAGCCGGGGAGCTGTTTTTT. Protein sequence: CSVEIAGAGELFF.

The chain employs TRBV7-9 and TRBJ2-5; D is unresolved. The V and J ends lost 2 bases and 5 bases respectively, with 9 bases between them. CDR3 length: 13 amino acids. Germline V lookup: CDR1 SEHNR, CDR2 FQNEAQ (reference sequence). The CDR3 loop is CASSLRARETQYF. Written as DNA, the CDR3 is TGTGCCAGCAGCTTAAGAGCTCGGGAGACCCAGTACTTC.

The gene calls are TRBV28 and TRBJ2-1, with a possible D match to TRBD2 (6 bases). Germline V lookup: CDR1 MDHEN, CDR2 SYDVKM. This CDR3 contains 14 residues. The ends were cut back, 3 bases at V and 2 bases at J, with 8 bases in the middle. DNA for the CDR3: TGTGCCAGCAGTTTTACGGGAGCCTACAATGAGCAGTTCTTC. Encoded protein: CASSFTGAYNEQFF.

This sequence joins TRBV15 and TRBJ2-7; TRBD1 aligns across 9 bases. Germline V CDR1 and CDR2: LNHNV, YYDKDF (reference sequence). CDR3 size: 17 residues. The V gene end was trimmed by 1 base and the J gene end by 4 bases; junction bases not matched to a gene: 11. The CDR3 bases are TGTGCCACCAGCAGAGTCTACGGGCGGACAGGGGTTTACGAGCAGTACTTC. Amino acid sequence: CATSRVYGRTGVYEQYF.

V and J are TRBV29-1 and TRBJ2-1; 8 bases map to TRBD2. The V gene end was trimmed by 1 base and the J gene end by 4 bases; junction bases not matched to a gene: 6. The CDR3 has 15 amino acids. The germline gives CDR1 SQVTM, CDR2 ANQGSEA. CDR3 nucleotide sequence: TGCAGCGTTGAAGGCGTAGCGGGACCATACAATGAGCAGTTCTTC. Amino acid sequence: CSVEGVAGPYNEQFF.

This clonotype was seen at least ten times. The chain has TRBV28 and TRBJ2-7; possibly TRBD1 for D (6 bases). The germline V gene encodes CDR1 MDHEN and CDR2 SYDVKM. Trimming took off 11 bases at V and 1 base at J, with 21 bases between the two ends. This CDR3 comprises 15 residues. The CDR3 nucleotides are TGTGCCGCCTTAGCCCGTGGGACACTATCCTACGAGCAGTACTTC. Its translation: CAALARGTLSYEQYF.

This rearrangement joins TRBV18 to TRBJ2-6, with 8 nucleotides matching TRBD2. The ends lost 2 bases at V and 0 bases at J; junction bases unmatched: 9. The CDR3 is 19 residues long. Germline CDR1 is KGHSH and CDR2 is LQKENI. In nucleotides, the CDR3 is TGTGCCAGCTCACCATTTAGGATAGCGGGGAACTCTGGGGCCAACGTCCTGACTTTC. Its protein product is CASSPFRIAGNSGANVLTF.

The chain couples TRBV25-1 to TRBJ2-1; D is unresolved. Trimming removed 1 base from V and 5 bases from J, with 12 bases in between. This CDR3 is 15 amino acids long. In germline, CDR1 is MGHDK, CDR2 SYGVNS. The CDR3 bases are TGTGCCAGCAGTGAATTTAGTTTGGGCGACAATGAGCAGTTCTTC. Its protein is CASSEFSLGDNEQFF.

The CDR3 region is CATSRDEVGDPQYTQYF. CDR3 DNA sequence: TGTGCCACCAGCAGAGATGAGGTGGGGGACCCACAGTATACGCAGTATTTT. The chain employs TRBV15 and TRBJ2-3, with D possibly being TRBD1 or TRBD2 (5 bases each). Per germline, CDR1 LNHNV and CDR2 YYDKDF (reference sequence). V lost 0 bases and J lost 7, with 20 bases in between. There are 17 residues in the CDR3.

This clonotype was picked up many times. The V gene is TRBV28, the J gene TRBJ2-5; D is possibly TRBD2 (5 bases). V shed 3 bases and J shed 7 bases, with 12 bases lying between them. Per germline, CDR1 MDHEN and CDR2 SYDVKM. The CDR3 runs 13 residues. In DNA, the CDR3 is TGTGCCAGCAGTTTCCGCGGGCCAAGGACCCAGTACTTC. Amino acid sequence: CASSFRGPRTQYF.

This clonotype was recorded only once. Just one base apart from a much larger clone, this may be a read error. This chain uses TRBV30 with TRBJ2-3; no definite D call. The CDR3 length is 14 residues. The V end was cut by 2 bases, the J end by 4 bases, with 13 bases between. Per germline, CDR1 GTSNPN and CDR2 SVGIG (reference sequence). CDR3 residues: CAWSSLGSADTQYF. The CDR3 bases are TGTGCCTGGAGTTCCCTAGGTTCCGCAGATACGCAGTATTTT.

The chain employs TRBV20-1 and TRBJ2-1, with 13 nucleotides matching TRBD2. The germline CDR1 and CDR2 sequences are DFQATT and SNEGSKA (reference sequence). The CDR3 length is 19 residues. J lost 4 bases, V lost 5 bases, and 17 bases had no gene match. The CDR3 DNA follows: TGCAGTGCTCCACCTGGACTAGCGGGAGCTTCTTGGATTTACAATGAGCAGTTCTTC. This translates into CSAPPGLAGASWIYNEQFF.

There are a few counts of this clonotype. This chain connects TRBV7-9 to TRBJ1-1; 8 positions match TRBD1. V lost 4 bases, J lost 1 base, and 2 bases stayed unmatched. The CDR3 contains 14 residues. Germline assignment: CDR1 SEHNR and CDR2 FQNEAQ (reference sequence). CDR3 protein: CASSSGQENTEAFF. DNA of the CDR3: TGTGCCAGCAGCTCGGGACAGGAGAACACTGAAGCTTTCTTT.

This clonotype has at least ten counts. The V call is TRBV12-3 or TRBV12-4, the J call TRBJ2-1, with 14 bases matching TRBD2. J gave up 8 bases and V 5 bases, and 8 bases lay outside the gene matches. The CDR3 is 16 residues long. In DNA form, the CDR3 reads TGTGCCAGCAGTAGTCAGACTAGCGGGAGGGCCCATGAGCAGTTCTTC. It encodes CASSSQTSGRAHEQFF.

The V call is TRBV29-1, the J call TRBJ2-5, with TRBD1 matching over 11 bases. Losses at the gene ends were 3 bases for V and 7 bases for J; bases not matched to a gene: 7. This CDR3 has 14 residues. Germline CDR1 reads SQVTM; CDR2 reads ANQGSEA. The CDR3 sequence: CSVEPGQGGATQYF. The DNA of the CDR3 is TGCAGCGTTGAGCCGGGACAGGGGGGTGCGACCCAGTACTTC.

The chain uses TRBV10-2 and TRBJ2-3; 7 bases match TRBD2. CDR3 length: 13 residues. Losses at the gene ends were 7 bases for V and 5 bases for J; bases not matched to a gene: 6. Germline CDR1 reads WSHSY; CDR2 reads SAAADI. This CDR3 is CASKGRAIDTQYF. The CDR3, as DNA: TGCGCCAGCAAGGGGAGGGCCATAGATACGCAGTATTTT.

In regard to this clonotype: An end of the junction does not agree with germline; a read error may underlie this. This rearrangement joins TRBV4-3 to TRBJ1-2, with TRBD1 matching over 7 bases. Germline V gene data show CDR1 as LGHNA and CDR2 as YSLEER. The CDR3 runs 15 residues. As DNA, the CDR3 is TGCGCCAGCAGCCAAGACACAGGGGTGTTCAGTGGCTGCACCTTC. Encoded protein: CASSQDTGVFSGCTF.

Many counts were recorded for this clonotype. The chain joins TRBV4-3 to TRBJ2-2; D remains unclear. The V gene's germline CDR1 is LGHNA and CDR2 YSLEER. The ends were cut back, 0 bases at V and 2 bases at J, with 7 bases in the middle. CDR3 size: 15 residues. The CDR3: CASSQDPHNTGELFF. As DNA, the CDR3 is TGCGCCAGCAGCCAAGATCCCCATAACACCGGGGAGCTGTTTTTT.

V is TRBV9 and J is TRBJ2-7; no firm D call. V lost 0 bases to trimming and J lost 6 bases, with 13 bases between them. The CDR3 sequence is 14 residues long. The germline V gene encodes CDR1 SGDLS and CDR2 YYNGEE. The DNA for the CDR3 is TGTGCCAGCAGCGTAGCTGCCGCAGGTGGCGAGCAGTACTTC. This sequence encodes CASSVAAAGGEQYF.

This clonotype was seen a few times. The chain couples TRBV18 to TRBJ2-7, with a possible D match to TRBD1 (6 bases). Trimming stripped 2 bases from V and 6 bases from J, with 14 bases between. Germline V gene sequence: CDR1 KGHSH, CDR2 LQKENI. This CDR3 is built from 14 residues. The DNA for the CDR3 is TGTGCCAGCTCACCAAGGGGGAGTGGACCCGAGCAGTACTTC. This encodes CASSPRGSGPEQYF. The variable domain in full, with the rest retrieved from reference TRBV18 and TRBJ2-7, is NAGVMQNPRHLVRRRGQEARLRCSPMKGHSHVYWYRQLPEEGLKFMVYLQKENIIDESGMPKERFSAEFPKEGPSILRIQQVVRGDSAAYFCASSPRGSGPEQYFGPGTRLTVT.

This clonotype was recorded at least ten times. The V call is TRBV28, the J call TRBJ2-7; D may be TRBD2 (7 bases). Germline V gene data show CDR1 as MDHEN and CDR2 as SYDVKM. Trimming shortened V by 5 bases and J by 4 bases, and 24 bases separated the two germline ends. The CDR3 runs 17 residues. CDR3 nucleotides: TGTGCCAGCAGTCCATCCCGGGGACTACCCGGGACATACGAGCAGTACTTC. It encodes CASSPSRGLPGTYEQYF.

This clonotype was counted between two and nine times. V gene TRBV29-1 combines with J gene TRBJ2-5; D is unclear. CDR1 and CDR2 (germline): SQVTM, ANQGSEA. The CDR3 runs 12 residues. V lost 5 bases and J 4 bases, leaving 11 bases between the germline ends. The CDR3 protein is CSVSHGLETQYF. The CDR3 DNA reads TGCAGCGTTTCCCATGGGTTAGAGACCCAGTACTTC.